This TCR beta chain was retrieved from a study of cytotoxic CD8 clonotypes in ibrutinib-treated CLL. For the study at large: Researchers reported about a dozen relapsed/refractory and under 16 treatment-naive patients, 17 of them IGHV unmutated. Study findings and constraints: Progressing and sustained-remission patients had different sampling times.

CDR3 length equals 17 residues. J lost 7 bases, V lost 7 bases, and 22 bases had no gene match. The V gene's germline CDR1 is MDHEN and CDR2 SYDVKM. As concerns this clone: What it binds is not known.

Using immunoSEQ multiplex PCR, the repertoire was profiled, and TCRdb retains in-frame clones only, with some absent. The sample consists of some 150,000 clones, around three quarters of them appearing once. The sequence came from a human donor with chronic lymphocytic leukemia. The chain has TRBV28 and TRBJ2-7; 7 positions match TRBD1. Sequenced here: PBMCs, sampled after 12 months of ibrutinib treatment. This CDR3 is CASKSRYHRGYYGEQYF. In DNA, the CDR3 is TGTGCCAGCAAATCACGCTACCACAGGGGATATTATGGGGAGCAGTACTTC.